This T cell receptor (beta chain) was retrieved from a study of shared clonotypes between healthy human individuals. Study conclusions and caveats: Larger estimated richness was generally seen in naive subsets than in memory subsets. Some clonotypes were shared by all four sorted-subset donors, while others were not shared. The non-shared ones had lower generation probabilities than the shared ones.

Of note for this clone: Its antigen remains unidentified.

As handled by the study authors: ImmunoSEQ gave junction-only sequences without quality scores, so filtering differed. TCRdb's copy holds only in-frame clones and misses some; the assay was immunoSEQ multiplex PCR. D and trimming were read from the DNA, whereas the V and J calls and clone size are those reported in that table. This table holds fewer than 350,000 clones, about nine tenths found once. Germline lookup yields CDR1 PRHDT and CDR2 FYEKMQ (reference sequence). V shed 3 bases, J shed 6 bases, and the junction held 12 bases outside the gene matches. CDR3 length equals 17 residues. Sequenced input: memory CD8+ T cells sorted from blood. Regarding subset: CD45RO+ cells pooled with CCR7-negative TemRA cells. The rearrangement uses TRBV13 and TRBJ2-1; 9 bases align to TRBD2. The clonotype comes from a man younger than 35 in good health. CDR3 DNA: TGTGCCAGCAGCTTGGGCCCAAATGGCGGGGGGGCCAATGAGCAGTTCTTC. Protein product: CASSLGPNGGGANEQFF.